The entry below describes one T cell receptor beta chain. The antigen is not known. Donors gave roughly 10 milliliters of peripheral blood apiece. The data are from a study of blood T cells in healthy people across ages. Study-wide results and limits: The donors' CMV status was not determined, possibly confounding changes in expanded clonotypes. In long-lived donors, naive CD4+ cell counts and diversity exceeded those of aged donors.

A second roughly 6 to 12 cycle PCR used barcoded and J-beta primers. Each of the cDNA molecules was tagged by a template-switch adaptor with 12 random nucleotides. TCRdb used MiXCR to reprocess the 5' RACE reads, holding one entry per CDR3 protein. Of more than 1 million distinct CDR3 sequences listed, less than 50% are singletons. The germline gives CDR1 MNHEY, CDR2 SMNVEV (reference sequence). CDR3 length equals 14 residues. The receptor comes from a woman aged 55-69 years in good health. Sample: blood. This chain joins TRBV27 and TRBJ2-5, with 8 nucleotides matching TRBD1. The better agreement between TRBJ2-7 and the DNA end casts doubt on the J call. The CDR3 DNA follows: TGTGCCAGCAGTTTGGGCAGGGGGCTTTGCGAGCAGTACTTC. As protein: CASSLGRGLCEQYF.